This entry lists 26 T cell receptor beta chains sequenced from one sample in a study of blood T cells in healthy people across ages. Alongside a J-beta primer mix, a sample-barcoded 5' primer served in a second PCR lasting 7 to 11 cycles. TCRdb re-called the 5' RACE reads with MiXCR, one entry per CDR3 protein. The sample holds about 1.8 million distinct CDR3 sequences, roughly 50% seen once. Sequenced material: blood. The receptors were sampled from a woman aged 40 to 50 in good health.

Note on this clonotype: A read error may account for a junction end that differs from germline. The gene calls are TRBV7-7 and TRBJ1-2, with a tentative D call TRBD1 (6 bases). The CDR3 has 19 amino acids. CDR1 is SSHAT, CDR2 FNYEAQ, per germline (reference sequence). CDR3 sequence (DNA): TGTGCTAGCAGCTCCAACCGGGACAATAACGCCCCCGGCGGCTATGGCTACACCTTC. The encoded protein is CASSSNRDNNAPGGYGYTF.

The gene calls are TRBV5-5 and TRBJ2-5; D gene uncertain. The V and J ends lost 1 base and 4 bases respectively, with 14 bases between them. Per the germline V gene, CDR1 is SGHKS and CDR2 is YYEKEE (reference sequence). This CDR3 has 15 amino acids. The CDR3 loop reads CASSLMGYRGETQYF. CDR3 nucleotides: TGTGCCAGCAGCTTGATGGGATATCGAGGAGAGACCCAGTACTTC. The entire variable domain, with the rest obtained from reference TRBV5-5 and TRBJ2-5, is as follows: DAGVTQSPTHLIKTRGQQVTLRCSPISGHKSVSWYQQVLGQGPQFIFQYYEKEERGRGNFPDRFSARQFPNYSSELNVNALLLGDSALYLCASSLMGYRGETQYFGPGTRLLVL.

This clonotype was seen a few times. The chain has TRBV25-1 and TRBJ1-2; 7 nucleotides line up with TRBD1. The CDR3 length is 13 residues. In germline, CDR1 is MGHDK, CDR2 SYGVNS. Losses at the gene ends were 8 bases for V and 6 bases for J; bases not matched to a gene: 9. This CDR3 is CASFGLTGDGYTF. In DNA form, the CDR3 reads TGTGCCAGCTTCGGACTCACAGGGGATGGCTACACCTTC.

The chain joins TRBV18 to TRBJ2-7; 9 bases map to TRBD1. There are 15 residues in the CDR3. Trimming at V came to 6 bases and at J to 3 bases, leaving 9 bases not matched to a gene. Germline CDR1 reads KGHSH; CDR2 reads LQKENI. The CDR3 loop reads CASSAGTGSFYEQYF. The CDR3 bases are TGTGCCAGCTCGGCCGGGACAGGGAGTTTCTACGAGCAGTACTTC.

This clonotype came up a few times. This chain connects TRBV7-2 to TRBJ2-1; TRBD2 might be the D (5 bases). The V and J ends lost 5 bases and 0 bases respectively, with 14 bases between them. Per germline, CDR1 SGHTA and CDR2 FQGNSA. CDR3 length: 16 amino acids. In DNA, the CDR3 is TGTGCCAGCAGCCTGACCGGGGTTCGCTCCTACAATGAGCAGTTCTTC. Translated: CASSLTGVRSYNEQFF.

The V and J genes are TRBV5-1 and TRBJ2-3; possible D gene TRBD2, 6 bases. The V end was cut by 1 base, the J end by 0 bases, with 12 bases between. The CDR3 spans 16 residues. CDR1 is SGHRS, CDR2 YFSETQ, per germline. The CDR3 reads CASSLYTGTSTDTQYF. As DNA, the CDR3 is TGCGCCAGCAGCTTGTATACGGGGACTAGCACAGATACGCAGTATTTT.

This chain joins TRBV20-1 and TRBJ2-1; no definite D call. CDR3 size: 13 residues. Germline V gene lookup returns CDR1 DFQATT and CDR2 SNEGSKA (reference sequence). Trimming left V 3 bases short and J 4 bases short, with 10 bases between. The CDR3 sequence is CSASRVGYNEQFF. CDR3 bases: TGCAGTGCTAGTCGTGTGGGATACAATGAGCAGTTCTTC.

V and J are TRBV12-3 or TRBV12-4 and TRBJ2-1; the D is unclear. The germline V and J ends were trimmed by 1 base and 10 bases, with 11 bases remaining between them. The CDR3 covers 13 residues. CDR3 amino acids: CASSLGVAAEQFF. In nucleotides, the CDR3 is TGTGCCAGCAGTTTAGGAGTCGCGGCCGAGCAGTTCTTC.

J is TRBJ2-7 and V is TRBV20-1; a weak D match, TRBD1 (5 bases). The germline gives CDR1 DFQATT, CDR2 SNEGSKA (reference sequence). This CDR3 region has 14 residues. Trimming took 5 bases from V and 1 from J, leaving 15 bases between them. CDR3 DNA sequence: TGCAGTGCTGGAAAAACAGGAGCTTCCTACGAGCAGTACTTC. As protein: CSAGKTGASYEQYF.

The gene calls are TRBV27 and TRBJ2-3; D is unresolved. Germline lookup yields CDR1 MNHEY and CDR2 SMNVEV (reference sequence). V was cut by 2 bases and J by 3 bases, with 21 bases left in between. The CDR3 runs to 18 residues. CDR3 bases: TGTGCCAGCAGTTTAAAAGGGCGACAACTGCAGAGAACAGATACGCAGTATTTT. Its protein product is CASSLKGRQLQRTDTQYF.

In this sample, this clonotype turned up a few times. The V gene is TRBV7-2, the J gene TRBJ2-7, with 7 positions matching TRBD1. This CDR3 comprises 14 residues. Germline-derived CDR1 and CDR2 are SGHTA and FQGNSA. J was trimmed by 5 bases and V by 5 bases; bases with no gene match: 9. The CDR3 loop reads CASSLGTALNEQYF. CDR3 nucleotides: TGTGCCAGCAGCCTCGGGACAGCGCTAAACGAGCAGTACTTC.

V usage is TRBV5-1 and J usage is TRBJ2-1, with D possibly matching TRBD1 (7 bases). V lost 7 bases and J 4 bases, leaving 24 bases between the germline ends. This CDR3 spans 17 amino acids. Germline CDR1 SGHRS, CDR2 YFSETQ. Here the CDR3 DNA reads TGCGCCAGCGGACTAATAACCGGGACAGTAAAATACAATGAGCAGTTCTTC. The encoded protein is CASGLITGTVKYNEQFF. Full variable domain (missing parts from reference TRBV5-1 and TRBJ2-1): KAGVTQTPRYLIKTRGQQVTLSCSPISGHRSVSWYQQTPGQGLQFLFEYFSETQRNKGNFPGRFSGRQFSNSRSEMNVSTLELGDSALYLCASGLITGTVKYNEQFFGPGTRLTVL.

This clonotype was observed a handful of times. The rearrangement joins TRBV7-9 to TRBJ1-2; no clear D gene. Per germline, CDR1 SEHNR and CDR2 FQNEAQ (reference sequence). V was clipped by 1 base and J by 7 bases, with 10 bases between them. There are 13 residues in the CDR3. CDR3 in amino acids: CASSLEGPSGYTF. Written as DNA, the CDR3 is TGTGCCAGCAGCTTAGAAGGGCCCAGTGGCTACACCTTC.

This clonotype was counted only a few times. This rearrangement joins TRBV6-5 to TRBJ2-7; tentatively, D is TRBD1 (7 bases). This CDR3 is 15 amino acids long. The ends were cut back, 0 bases at V and 5 bases at J, with 14 bases in the middle. CDR1 is MNHEY and CDR2 is SVGAGI in the germline V gene. The CDR3 loop is CASSYSTGTFNEQYF. The CDR3 nucleotides are TGTGCCAGCAGTTACTCGACAGGGACTTTCAACGAGCAGTACTTC.

The rearrangement links TRBV7-8 to TRBJ1-4; TRBD1 agrees at 8 bases. The CDR3 runs to 14 residues. J lost 7 bases, V lost 5 bases, and 6 bases had no gene match. CDR1 and CDR2 from the germline V gene are SGHVS and FQNEAQ. DNA of the CDR3: TGTGCCAGCAGCGGACAGGGTGACCGTGAAAAACTGTTTTTT. Protein: CASSGQGDREKLFF.

Only one count was recorded for this clonotype. The rearrangement joins TRBV6-1 to TRBJ2-6, with 8 bases aligning to TRBD1. The CDR3 loop spans 18 amino acids. The V gene end was trimmed by 9 bases and the J gene end by 0 bases; junction bases not matched to a gene: 13. The V gene's germline CDR1 is MNHNS and CDR2 SASEGT. The CDR3 protein is CASSPGQVKYSGANVLTF. CDR3 sequence (DNA): TGTGCCAGTTCCCCGGGACAGGTGAAGTACTCTGGGGCCAACGTCCTGACTTTC.

This clonotype has just a few counts. The J gene is TRBJ2-4, the V gene TRBV2; 8 bases map to TRBD1. This CDR3 is 15 amino acids long. Trimming cost V 6 bases and J 0 bases; bases outside gene matches: 4. Germline CDR1 is SNHLY and CDR2 is FYNNEI. The DNA of the CDR3 is TGTGCCAGCAGACTGGACAGGGTAGCCAAAAACATTCAGTACTTC. Protein product: CASRLDRVAKNIQYF. Combining the CDR3 with reference TRBV2 and TRBJ2-4 gives the whole variable domain EPEVTQTPSHQVTQMGQEVILRCVPISNHLYFYWYRQILGQKVEFLVSFYNNEISEKSEIFDDQFSVERPDGSNFTLKIRSTKLEDSAMYFCASRLDRVAKNIQYFGAGTRLSVL.

Only a few counts were recorded for this clonotype. The V call is TRBV4-3, the J call TRBJ2-1, with 9 positions matching TRBD2. With V trimmed by 3 bases and J by 9 bases, 12 bases remained unmatched. From germline, CDR1 is LGHNA and CDR2 YSLEER. This CDR3 spans 16 amino acids. Here the CDR3 reads CASSHLAGTGSGEQFF. The CDR3 coding sequence is TGCGCCAGCAGCCACCTAGCGGGGACCGGCTCTGGTGAGCAGTTCTTC.

Of note for this clonotype: One end of the junction varies from germline; a read error may be responsible. The rearrangement uses TRBV6-5 and TRBJ2-7; D unresolved. Germline V CDR1 and CDR2: MNHEY, SVGAGI. The CDR3 length is 14 residues. CDR3 DNA sequence: TGTGCCAGCAGTTACTGGCCGAGCTCCGACGAGCAGTACTTC. Its translation is CASSYWPSSDEQYF.

The chain uses TRBV3-1 and TRBJ2-5; weak D call: TRBD2 (5 bases). The ends were cut back, 1 base at V and 7 bases at J, with 13 bases in the middle. The CDR3 has 14 residues. Germline V gene lookup returns CDR1 LGHDT and CDR2 YNNKEL (reference sequence). The DNA of the CDR3 is TGTGCCAGCAGCCAAGGGTTCGGGGAAGTGACCCAGTACTTC. It is translated as CASSQGFGEVTQYF.

This rearrangement joins TRBV5-1 to TRBJ1-6, with D unclear. Trimming removed 4 bases from V and 10 bases from J, with 27 bases in between. This CDR3 is built from 18 residues. Germline CDR1 reads SGHRS; CDR2 reads YFSETQ. The CDR3 nucleotides are TGCGCCAGCAGCCTCATACCCGCGACACGAACCGGAGAATCACCCCTCCACTTT. This translates into CASSLIPATRTGESPLHF. The full variable domain, its missing parts supplied by reference TRBV5-1 and TRBJ1-6, is KAGVTQTPRYLIKTRGQQVTLSCSPISGHRSVSWYQQTPGQGLQFLFEYFSETQRNKGNFPGRFSGRQFSNSRSEMNVSTLELGDSALYLCASSLIPATRTGESPLHFGNGTRLTVT.

This clonotype has a single count. J is TRBJ1-2 and V is TRBV7-2, with D possibly matching TRBD1 (5 bases). The CDR3 has 14 amino acids. CDR1 is SGHTA, CDR2 FQGNSA, per germline. V was shortened by 3 bases and J by 4 bases, with 12 bases between the two germline ends. This CDR3 reads CASSFRGETYGYTF. The CDR3 DNA sequence: TGTGCCAGCAGCTTCCGGGGGGAAACCTATGGCTACACCTTC. Looking up the rest from reference TRBV7-2 and TRBJ1-2 gives the full variable domain: GAGVSQSPSNKVTEKGKDVELRCDPISGHTALYWYRQSLGQGLEFLIYFQGNSAPDKSGLPSDRFSAERTGGSVSTLTIQRTQQEDSAVYLCASSFRGETYGYTFGSGTRLTVV.

The chain employs TRBV6-2 or TRBV6-3 and TRBJ2-5, with TRBD1 identical over 9 bases. Germline values: CDR1 MNHEY, CDR2 SVGEGT. The CDR3 is 16 residues long. V was pared by 0 bases and J by 11 bases, with 13 bases of the junction left unmatched. This chain's CDR3 is CASSYSWGQGIHEQYF. The CDR3 DNA reads TGTGCCAGCAGTTACTCGTGGGGACAGGGAATTCATGAGCAGTACTTC.

This clonotype has just a few counts. The rearrangement uses TRBV3-1 and TRBJ2-7; 8 bases are a match to TRBD2. Trimming at V came to 2 bases and at J to 3 bases, leaving 15 bases not matched to a gene. This CDR3 has 18 residues. CDR1 LGHDT and CDR2 YNNKEL come from the germline V gene (reference sequence). DNA of the CDR3: TGTGCCAGCAGCCAACCCATCTCCGGGGGGGCCGAGGACTACGAGCAGTACTTC. Translating gives CASSQPISGGAEDYEQYF.

The J gene is TRBJ2-5, the V gene TRBV6-1, with unresolved D. V was trimmed by 3 bases and J by 5 bases, leaving 19 bases between them. Germline V gives CDR1 MNHNS, CDR2 SASEGT. This CDR3 is 16 amino acids long. CDR3 residues: CASSEGISPPKETQYF. The CDR3 DNA is TGTGCCAGCAGTGAGGGTATCTCCCCTCCAAAGGAGACCCAGTACTTC.

This clonotype appeared a few times. The V call is TRBV6-2 or TRBV6-3, the J call TRBJ1-6, with 7 positions matching TRBD1. The CDR3 covers 14 residues. Germline V gene data show CDR1 as MNHEY and CDR2 as SVGEGT. V lost 8 bases to trimming and J lost 9 bases; unmatched junction nucleotides: 10. As DNA, the CDR3 is TGTGCCAGCGTCCGGGACAGCTCTTCTTCACCCCTCCACTTT. This sequence encodes CASVRDSSSSPLHF.